Sequencing of this T cell receptor (beta chain) was carried out in a study of regulatory T cells. Germline V lookup: CDR1 MDHEN, CDR2 SYDVKM. V lost 6 bases to trimming and J lost 7 bases, with 13 bases between them. The CDR3 runs 13 residues. The primer mix had 52 TRBV and 13 TRBJ primers. Sequenced by immunoSEQ multiplex PCR; TCRdb stores in-frame clones only, minus some. The sample yields 20,000 to 25,000 clones, 80% to 95% seen once. This sequence originates from a child aged 2 to 10 with CD3G deficiency. The chain joins TRBV28 to TRBJ2-1; D call uncertain. The sample taken for sequencing was CD8+ T cells sorted from blood. As DNA, the CDR3 is TGTGCCAGCAGCCTGAGATCCCCAAATGAGCAGTTCTTC. It yields the protein CASSLRSPNEQFF.